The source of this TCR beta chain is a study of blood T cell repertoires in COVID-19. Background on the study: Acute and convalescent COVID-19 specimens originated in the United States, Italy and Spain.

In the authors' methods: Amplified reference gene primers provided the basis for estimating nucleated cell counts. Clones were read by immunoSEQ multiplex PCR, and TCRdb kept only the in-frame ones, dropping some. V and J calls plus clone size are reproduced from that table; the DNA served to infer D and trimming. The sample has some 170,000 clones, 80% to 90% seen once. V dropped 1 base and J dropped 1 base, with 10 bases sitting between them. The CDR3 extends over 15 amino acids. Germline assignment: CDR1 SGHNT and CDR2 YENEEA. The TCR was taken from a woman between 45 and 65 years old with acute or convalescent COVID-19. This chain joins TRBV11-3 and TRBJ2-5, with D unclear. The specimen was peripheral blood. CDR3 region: CASSLGLGIQETQYF. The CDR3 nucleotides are TGTGCCAGCAGCTTAGGTCTAGGCATCCAAGAGACCCAGTACTTC.